These T cell receptor beta chains were read from a single sample in a study of blood T cell repertoires in COVID-19. Assay used: immunoSEQ multiplex PCR; TCRdb lists only in-frame clones, some missing. The top ten clones hold about a tenth of a sample with fewer than 100,000 clones, around nine tenths of them seen once. Input material: peripheral blood. Every receptor here comes from a man aged 50 to 60 with acute or convalescent COVID-19. The CDR3 runs from the conserved cysteine through the conserved F or W. The D gene is left open where the match is weak. Rows give clone size only sometimes, using once, few, many, or a class for an expanded clone.

CDR3 protein,CDR3 DNA,clone size,D gene,J gene,V gene
CASSGPADGNTEAFF,TGTGCCAGCAGTGGCCCCGCGGATGGGAACACTGAAGCTTTCTTT,.,.,TRBJ1-1,TRBV7-9
CASSTGQYEAFF,TGTGCCAGCTCAACCGGACAGTATGAAGCTTTCTTT,.,.,TRBJ1-1,TRBV18
CASSQQGGLNTEAFF,TGCGCCAGCAGCCAACAGGGAGGTCTGAACACTGAAGCTTTCTTT,.,.,TRBJ1-1,TRBV4-1
CASSQLRGAHTDTQYF,TGTGCCAGCAGCCAGTTACGCGGGGCCCACACAGATACGCAGTATTTT,.,.,TRBJ2-3,TRBV14
CASSLAELRVYGYTF,TGTGCCAGCAGCTTGGCCGAGCTGAGGGTCTATGGCTACACCTTC,.,.,TRBJ1-2,TRBV5-4
CASSVPGQGDNEQFF,TGCGCCAGCAGCGTCCCCGGACAGGGGGACAATGAGCAGTTCTTC,.,TRBD1,TRBJ2-1,TRBV5-1
CASSLGVLTGGLTEAFF,TGCGCCAGCAGCTTGGGGGTATTGACAGGGGGCTTAACTGAAGCTTTCTTT,.,TRBD1,TRBJ1-1,TRBV5-1
CAWDGGQGLYEQYF,TGTGCCTGGGATGGAGGACAGGGTCTCTACGAGCAGTACTTC,.,TRBD1,TRBJ2-7,TRBV30
CASSQEGSLNEKLFF,TGTGCCAGCAGCCAAGAGGGCAGCCTTAATGAAAAACTGTTTTTT,few,.,TRBJ1-4,TRBV4-2
CASSLGSAGGSTDTQYF,TGTGCCAGCAGCTTAGGGTCGGCGGGAGGGAGCACAGATACGCAGTATTTT,.,TRBD2,TRBJ2-3,TRBV11-2
CASSDPAGGPESTDTQYF,TGTGCCAGCAGTGACCCAGCGGGAGGGCCGGAGAGCACAGATACGCAGTATTTT,.,TRBD2,TRBJ2-3,TRBV6-1
CASSPQWRQDGTQYF,TGTGCCAGCAGCCCCCAGTGGAGACAGGATGGGACCCAGTACTTC,.,.,TRBJ2-5,TRBV11-2
CASSDTRGAQHF,TGTGCCAGCAGCGATACCAGGGGGGCCCAGCATTTT,.,TRBD1,TRBJ1-5,TRBV7-9
CASSKVPQGYGYTF,TGCGCCAGCTCCAAGGTCCCGCAGGGCTATGGCTACACCTTC,.,.,TRBJ1-2,TRBV10-2